The next 16 T cell receptor beta chains were all read from a single sample in a study of blood T cell repertoires in COVID-19. The protocol was immunoSEQ multiplex PCR, while the TCRdb copy is restricted to in-frame clones and leaves out a portion. The data hold 200,000 to 300,000 clones, with 88% observed a single time. Specimen: peripheral blood. The receptors stem from a man in his 60s who had recovered from COVID-19.

The chain combines TRBV3-1 (or the pseudogene TRBV3-2) with TRBJ1-3; a weak D match, TRBD1 (5 bases). Germline-derived CDR1 and CDR2 are LGHDT and YNNKEL (reference sequence). Trimming removed 1 base at V and 1 base at J, with 8 bases between. This CDR3 spans 15 amino acids. The CDR3 sequence is CASSQGRGSGNTIYF. The CDR3, as DNA: TGTGCCAGCAGCCAAGGGCGGGGGTCTGGAAACACCATATATTTT.

In this sample, this clone turned up once. The chain is built from TRBV11-3 and TRBJ2-5; 14 nucleotides match TRBD2. Germline CDR1 and CDR2: SGHNT and YENEEA. The CDR3 contains 19 residues. V was pared by 5 bases and J by 0 bases, with 11 bases of the junction left unmatched. This CDR3 is CASSKKRTSGGLYQETQYF. CDR3 DNA sequence: TGTGCCAGCAGCAAAAAAAGGACTAGCGGGGGGCTGTACCAAGAGACCCAGTACTTC.

This chain uses TRBV9 with TRBJ1-6; TRBD1 matches at 8 bases. The CDR3 is 17 amino acids. V lost 3 bases, J lost 4 bases, and 9 bases stayed unmatched. The germline V gene encodes CDR1 SGDLS and CDR2 YYNGEE. Here the CDR3 reads CASSERGGTGYNSPLHF. CDR3 sequence (DNA): TGTGCCAGCAGCGAGAGGGGGGGGACAGGATATAATTCACCCCTCCACTTT.

V gene TRBV6-5 combines with J gene TRBJ2-7, with D possibly TRBD1 on 6 matching bases. V was cut by 0 bases and J by 7 bases, with 16 bases left in between. This CDR3 comprises 15 residues. From germline, CDR1 is MNHEY and CDR2 SVGAGI. Here the CDR3 reads CASSYSFQGSWEQYF. CDR3 sequence (DNA): TGTGCCAGCAGTTACTCGTTTCAGGGGTCGTGGGAGCAGTACTTC.

The chain combines TRBV2 with TRBJ1-4, with 10 bases that match TRBD1. V lost 4 bases and J lost 1; bases outside the gene matches: 9. Germline V gene lookup returns CDR1 SNHLY and CDR2 FYNNEI. The CDR3 covers 18 residues. CDR3 nucleotides: TGTGCCAGCAGTGGGTCGACAGGGGGCTCGAGAACTAATGAAAAACTGTTTTTT. Amino acid sequence: CASSGSTGGSRTNEKLFF.

This clone showed up just once. The genes are TRBV4-2 and TRBJ2-2, with a weak D call TRBD1 (6 bases). V lost 4 bases, J lost 1 base, and 10 bases lay in between. The germline V gene has CDR1 LGHNA and CDR2 YNFKEQ. This CDR3 region has 15 residues. CDR3 in amino acids: CASSPPGQNTGELFF. The CDR3 coding sequence is TGTGCCAGCAGCCCCCCGGGACAGAACACCGGGGAGCTGTTTTTT.

The V and J genes are TRBV28 and TRBJ2-7; 7 nucleotides match TRBD1. V lost 2 bases to trimming and J lost 5 bases; unmatched junction nucleotides: 6. The V gene's germline CDR1 is MDHEN and CDR2 SYDVKM. The CDR3 spans 14 residues. CDR3 loop: CASSLRQGIDEQYF. CDR3 nucleotides: TGTGCCAGCAGTTTACGACAGGGAATCGACGAGCAGTACTTC.

The rearrangement joins TRBV6-6 to TRBJ2-5; TRBD2 aligns across 10 bases. J gave up 5 bases and V 6 bases, and 6 bases lay outside the gene matches. Looked up from germline, CDR1 is MNHNY and CDR2 is SVGAGI (reference sequence). The length of the CDR3 is 14 residues. CDR3 DNA: TGTGCCAGCAGACCAGGGACTAGCGCCGAGACCCAGTACTTC. Its protein is CASRPGTSAETQYF.

This chain connects TRBV3-1 (or the pseudogene TRBV3-2) to TRBJ2-3; TRBD2 aligns across 10 bases. The CDR3 runs 18 residues. Germline V gene sequence: CDR1 LGHDT, CDR2 YNNKEL (reference sequence). J lost 0 bases, V lost 6 bases, and 12 bases had no gene match. CDR3 coding DNA: TGTGCCAGCAGTCCCAGGACTAGCGGCCTCGCTAGCACAGATACGCAGTATTTT. It codes for CASSPRTSGLASTDTQYF.

The chain couples TRBV5-1 to TRBJ1-6, with TRBD1 matching 10 bases. Trimming took 4 bases from V and 5 from J; bases not matched to a gene: 9. Looked up from germline, CDR1 is SGHRS and CDR2 is YFSETQ. The CDR3 contains 17 residues. CDR3 DNA sequence: TGCGCCAGCAGCCGAGGGGGACAGGGGCTCGATAATTCACCCCTCCACTTT. Its translation: CASSRGGQGLDNSPLHF.

V usage is TRBV9 and J usage is TRBJ1-2, with D unclear. Looked up from germline, CDR1 is SGDLS and CDR2 is YYNGEE. This CDR3 has 14 residues. V lost 4 bases to trimming and J lost 2 bases, with 12 bases between them. CDR3 DNA: TGTGCCAGCAGCTCCTACTACGAAAACTATGGCTACACCTTC. Translating it yields CASSSYYENYGYTF.

The chain uses TRBV19 and TRBJ2-1, with TRBD2 matching over 14 bases. V trimming: 4 bases; J trimming: 9 bases; junction bases outside the gene matches: 2. This CDR3 comprises 14 residues. Germline CDR1 and CDR2: LNHDA and SQIVND (reference sequence). CDR3 amino acids: CASSKGLAGVEQFF. The CDR3 region has the DNA TGTGCCAGTAGTAAGGGACTAGCGGGGGTTGAGCAGTTCTTC.

V usage is TRBV7-9 and J usage is TRBJ1-2, with D uncertain. The V end was cut by 5 bases, the J end by 2 bases, with 15 bases between. CDR3 length: 15 residues. Germline-derived CDR1 and CDR2 are SEHNR and FQNEAQ (reference sequence). CDR3 sequence reads: CASSPRQANNYGYTF. In nucleotides, the CDR3 is TGTGCCAGCAGCCCCCGGCAGGCCAACAACTATGGCTACACCTTC.

The rearrangement links TRBV25-1 to TRBJ2-7, with 8 bases that match TRBD2. The CDR3 consists of 13 residues. Trimming cost V 8 bases and J 4 bases; bases outside gene matches: 7. Germline V gene data show CDR1 as MGHDK and CDR2 as SYGVNS. CDR3 nucleotide sequence: TGTGCCAGCGCGACCGGGAGGGGATACGAGCAGTACTTC. Protein product: CASATGRGYEQYF.

The chain joins TRBV30 to TRBJ1-1, with 8 bases fitting TRBD1. Germline V CDR1 and CDR2: GTSNPN, SVGIG (reference sequence). The CDR3 extends over 12 amino acids. V shed 7 bases, J shed 3 bases, and the junction held 4 bases outside the gene matches. The CDR3 reads CALSGGHTEAFF. CDR3 coding DNA: TGTGCCTTGTCAGGGGGCCACACTGAAGCTTTCTTT.

The CDR3 sequence is CSVGERGLSGGYTF. Here the CDR3 DNA reads TGCAGCGTTGGCGAGAGGGGGCTGTCTGGAGGCTACACCTTC. The genes are TRBV29-1 and TRBJ1-2; 7 nucleotides align to TRBD1. CDR1 is SQVTM, CDR2 ANQGSEA, per germline. The V segment lost 4 bases and the J segment 8 bases; nucleotides outside the gene matches: 13. This CDR3 is 14 amino acids long.